These 22 T cell receptor beta chains were all obtained from the same sample, sequenced in a study of blood T cells in healthy people across ages. A second 7 to 11 cycle PCR used barcoded and J-beta primers. One entry per CDR3 protein, called by TCRdb with MiXCR from the 5' RACE reads. The sample lists roughly 500,000 distinct CDR3 sequences; about 25% were seen once. Another study also made use of these data, one on T cells of mothers and their children.

Material for sequencing was blood. These receptors were collected from a boy younger than 18 in good health.

This sequence joins TRBV6-5 and TRBJ2-2, with D tentatively TRBD1 (6 bases). From germline, CDR1 is MNHEY and CDR2 SVGAGI. The CDR3 extends over 17 amino acids. Trimming shortened V by 2 bases and J by 1 base, and 14 bases separated the two germline ends. CDR3 DNA: TGTGCCAGCAGTTACCGGGACATAACTCAGAACACCGGGGAGCTGTTTTTT. Translating gives CASSYRDITQNTGELFF.

This clonotype has at least ten counts. The chain employs TRBV2 and TRBJ2-5; D possibly corresponds to TRBD1 (6 bases). The V gene's germline CDR1 is SNHLY and CDR2 FYNNEI. Trimming pared 4 bases from V and 5 bases from J, leaving 11 bases between. CDR3 length: 13 amino acids. The chain's CDR3 is CASSVARGETQYF. The CDR3 DNA is TGTGCCAGCAGTGTGGCTAGGGGGGAGACCCAGTACTTC. The full variable domain, its missing parts supplied by reference TRBV2 and TRBJ2-5, is EPEVTQTPSHQVTQMGQEVILRCVPISNHLYFYWYRQILGQKVEFLVSFYNNEISEKSEIFDDQFSVERPDGSNFTLKIRSTKLEDSAMYFCASSVARGETQYFGPGTRLLVL.

This clonotype was detected only a few times. The V gene is TRBV5-1, the J gene TRBJ2-5; 8 nucleotides line up with TRBD1. The end of the DNA is better explained by TRBJ2-7, so the J call may be wrong. The CDR3 has 15 amino acids. CDR1 is SGHRS and CDR2 is YFSETQ in the germline V gene. In DNA form, the CDR3 reads TGCGCCAGCAGCCCTGAACAGGGGGGAACAGACGAGCAGTACTTC. This encodes CASSPEQGGTDEQYF.

In this sample, this clonotype turned up a few times. The chain carries TRBV21-1 and TRBJ2-5; the D call TRBD1 from the table was never checked on the DNA. The J call could be wrong; TRBJ2-7 is a better fit for the DNA end. TRBV21-1 is deemed a pseudogene. CDR3 length equals 16 residues. This CDR3 reads CASRPRQTGASYEQYF. Here the CDR3 DNA reads TGTGCCAGCAGACCTCGCCAGACAGGGGCCTCCTACGAGCAGTACTTC.

This clonotype was detected ten times or more. The genes are TRBV12-3 or TRBV12-4 and TRBJ2-5; D perhaps matches TRBD1 (6 bases). The J call may be in error: the DNA end matches TRBJ2-7 better. The CDR3 spans 14 residues. CDR3 bases: TGTGCCAGCAGTTTAGGGACAGACTCCTACGAGCAGTACTTC. Residues: CASSLGTDSYEQYF.

This rearrangement joins TRBV20-1 to TRBJ1-1; D gene ambiguous. Germline-derived CDR1 and CDR2 are DFQATT and SNEGSKA (reference sequence). The CDR3 contains 14 residues. V lost 1 base and J lost 1, with 10 bases in between. The CDR3 DNA follows: TGCAGTGCTAGAGTTGAGCACTGGAACACTGAAGCTTTCTTT. Amino acids: CSARVEHWNTEAFF.

This chain connects TRBV20-1 to TRBJ1-2; 7 bases are shared with TRBD1. CDR1 DFQATT and CDR2 SNEGSKA come from the germline V gene (reference sequence). V dropped 5 bases and J dropped 5; count of bases not matched to a gene: 8. CDR3 size: 13 residues. CDR3 coding DNA: TGCAGTGCTCCGACAGGGTACCTATATGGCTACACCTTC. This translates into CSAPTGYLYGYTF.

The chain joins TRBV15 to TRBJ2-1; 8 bases are a match to TRBD1. The CDR3 runs 15 residues. V trimming: 5 bases; J trimming: 9 bases; junction bases outside the gene matches: 12. Per germline, CDR1 LNHNV and CDR2 YYDKDF (reference sequence). CDR3 amino acids: CATSYRTGNMSEQFF. CDR3 bases: TGTGCCACCAGCTACCGGACAGGGAACATGAGTGAGCAGTTCTTC.

This clonotype was seen repeatedly, ten times or more. The V gene is TRBV29-1, the J gene TRBJ2-5, with 13 bases identical to TRBD2. V gave up 6 bases and J gave up 3 bases; unmatched junction bases: 10. The CDR3 sequence is 16 residues long. Germline V lookup: CDR1 SQVTM, CDR2 ANQGSEA. CDR3 protein: CSVWTSGRSRKETQYF. CDR3 DNA sequence: TGCAGCGTGTGGACTAGCGGGAGAAGTCGCAAAGAGACCCAGTACTTC.

The rearrangement links TRBV28 to TRBJ2-5; no clear D. This CDR3 comprises 14 residues. Germline V gene sequence: CDR1 MDHEN, CDR2 SYDVKM. Deletions cut 6 bases from V and 0 bases from J, with 11 bases between. The DNA of the CDR3 is TGTGCCAGCAGCTATAATAAATACCAAGAGACCCAGTACTTC. This gives the protein CASSYNKYQETQYF.

This clonotype was recorded a few times. This chain joins TRBV27 and TRBJ1-1; 9 bases map to TRBD1. Germline V lookup: CDR1 MNHEY, CDR2 SMNVEV (reference sequence). Trimming cost V 5 bases and J 0 bases; bases outside gene matches: 4. The CDR3 loop spans 15 amino acids. This CDR3 is CASSVTGGLNTEAFF. DNA of the CDR3: TGTGCCAGCAGTGTGACAGGGGGTCTGAACACTGAAGCTTTCTTT.

The gene calls are TRBV27 and TRBJ2-7, with D possibly being TRBD2 (6 bases). Between the trimmed V and J ends, which lost 5 bases and 1 base, there was a span of 15 bases. In germline, CDR1 is MNHEY, CDR2 SMNVEV (reference sequence). CDR3 length equals 15 residues. In DNA, the CDR3 is TGTGCCAGCAGTCCAGGGACTCCTCAATCCTACGAGCAGTACTTC. Translating it yields CASSPGTPQSYEQYF.

The table lists this clonotype with a count of one. Mismatch with germline at one junction end may stem from a read error. V is TRBV7-6 and J is TRBJ2-7; D gene uncertain. CDR3 length: 15 residues. Germline CDR1 SGHVS, CDR2 FNYEAQ. CDR3 amino acids: CAGSLDDRTSYEQYF. The CDR3 bases are TGTGCCGGCAGCTTAGATGACCGAACTTCCTACGAGCAGTACTTC.

This clonotype was counted only a few times. A much larger clone sits a single nucleotide away, making a read error possible. The chain combines TRBV7-8 with TRBJ2-1; D perhaps matches TRBD2 (7 bases). This CDR3 spans 15 amino acids. Germline-derived CDR1 and CDR2 are SGHVS and FQNEAQ. V was trimmed by 3 bases and J by 8 bases, leaving 17 bases between them. CDR3 sequence reads: CASSFGTLGGHEQFF. CDR3 nucleotide sequence: TGTGCCAGCAGCTTTGGCACCCTCGGGGGGCATGAGCAGTTCTTC. The full variable domain, with the rest looked up from reference TRBV7-8 and TRBJ2-1, is GAGVSQSPRYKVAKRGQDVALRCDPISGHVSLFWYQQALGQGPEFLTYFQNEAQLDKSGLPSDRFFAERPEGSVSTLKIQRTQQEDSAVYLCASSFGTLGGHEQFFGPGTRLTVL.

V is TRBV20-1 and J is TRBJ2-5; D unresolved. With the DNA end fitting TRBJ2-1 better, the J assignment may be wrong. This CDR3 comprises 15 residues. Germline loops: CDR1 DFQATT, CDR2 SNEGSKA (reference sequence). DNA of the CDR3: TGCAGTGCTAGGGCGGTGACGGTGAATGAAGATGAGCAGTTCTTC. It specifies CSARAVTVNEDEQFF.

Only a few counts were recorded for this clonotype. Germline and junction disagree at one end, which may indicate a read error. The chain has TRBV5-1 and TRBJ2-5; no clear D. CDR3 size: 13 residues. Germline V gene lookup returns CDR1 SGHRS and CDR2 YFSETQ. CDR3 sequence (DNA): TGCGCCAGCAGCTTGTCTGGAACGGAGAGCCAGTACTTC. Its translation: CASSLSGTESQYF.

This chain links TRBV6-6 with TRBJ2-3; the D gene is possibly TRBD1 (5 bases). Per germline, CDR1 MNHNY and CDR2 SVGAGI (reference sequence). V gave up 2 bases and J gave up 1 base, with 16 bases separating them. The CDR3 is 17 amino acids. The CDR3 spells CASSYLRQGVGTDTQYF. DNA for the CDR3: TGTGCCAGCAGTTACCTACGACAAGGGGTGGGCACAGATACGCAGTATTTT.

The rearrangement joins TRBV20-1 to TRBJ2-1, with 9 bases matching TRBD2. This CDR3 spans 15 amino acids. The V segment lost 0 bases and the J segment 4 bases; nucleotides outside the gene matches: 4. CDR1 DFQATT and CDR2 SNEGSKA come from the germline V gene (reference sequence). As DNA, the CDR3 is TGCAGTGCTAGAGATCCGGGACTAGCTTACAATGAGCAGTTCTTC. Translating it yields CSARDPGLAYNEQFF.

The chain couples TRBV5-1 to TRBJ2-2; no clear D. There are 13 residues in the CDR3. Germline V gene sequence: CDR1 SGHRS, CDR2 YFSETQ. V lost 4 bases to trimming and J lost 6 bases, with 10 bases between them. The CDR3 sequence is CASSERGAGELFF. As DNA, the CDR3 is TGCGCCAGCAGCGAGCGAGGCGCCGGGGAGCTGTTTTTT.

Only a few counts were recorded for this clonotype. The V gene is TRBV6-5, the J gene TRBJ1-2; D gene ambiguous. The germline V gene has CDR1 MNHEY and CDR2 SVGAGI. This CDR3 region has 13 residues. V shed 5 bases and J shed 6 bases, with 13 bases lying between them. The CDR3 loop is CASSPTAGNGYTF. In DNA, the CDR3 is TGTGCCAGCAGTCCCACGGCGGGGAATGGCTACACCTTC.

V usage is TRBV29-1 and J usage is TRBJ2-4; D is perhaps TRBD2 (5 bases). The CDR3 has 13 amino acids. CDR1 is SQVTM and CDR2 is ANQGSEA in the germline V gene. V gave up 4 bases and J gave up 5 bases, with 12 bases separating them. This CDR3 reads CSVGRGLENIQYF. CDR3 coding DNA: TGCAGCGTTGGCCGGGGTCTAGAAAACATTCAGTACTTC.

There are a few counts of this clonotype. The chain combines TRBV7-2 with TRBJ2-4; 10 bases align to TRBD2. CDR1 and CDR2 (germline): SGHTA, FQGNSA. CDR3 size: 17 residues. With V trimmed by 0 bases and J by 5 bases, 7 bases remained unmatched. The CDR3 reads CASSLARAGGPENIQYF. The CDR3 DNA sequence: TGTGCCAGCAGCTTAGCGCGAGCGGGGGGGCCTGAAAACATTCAGTACTTC.